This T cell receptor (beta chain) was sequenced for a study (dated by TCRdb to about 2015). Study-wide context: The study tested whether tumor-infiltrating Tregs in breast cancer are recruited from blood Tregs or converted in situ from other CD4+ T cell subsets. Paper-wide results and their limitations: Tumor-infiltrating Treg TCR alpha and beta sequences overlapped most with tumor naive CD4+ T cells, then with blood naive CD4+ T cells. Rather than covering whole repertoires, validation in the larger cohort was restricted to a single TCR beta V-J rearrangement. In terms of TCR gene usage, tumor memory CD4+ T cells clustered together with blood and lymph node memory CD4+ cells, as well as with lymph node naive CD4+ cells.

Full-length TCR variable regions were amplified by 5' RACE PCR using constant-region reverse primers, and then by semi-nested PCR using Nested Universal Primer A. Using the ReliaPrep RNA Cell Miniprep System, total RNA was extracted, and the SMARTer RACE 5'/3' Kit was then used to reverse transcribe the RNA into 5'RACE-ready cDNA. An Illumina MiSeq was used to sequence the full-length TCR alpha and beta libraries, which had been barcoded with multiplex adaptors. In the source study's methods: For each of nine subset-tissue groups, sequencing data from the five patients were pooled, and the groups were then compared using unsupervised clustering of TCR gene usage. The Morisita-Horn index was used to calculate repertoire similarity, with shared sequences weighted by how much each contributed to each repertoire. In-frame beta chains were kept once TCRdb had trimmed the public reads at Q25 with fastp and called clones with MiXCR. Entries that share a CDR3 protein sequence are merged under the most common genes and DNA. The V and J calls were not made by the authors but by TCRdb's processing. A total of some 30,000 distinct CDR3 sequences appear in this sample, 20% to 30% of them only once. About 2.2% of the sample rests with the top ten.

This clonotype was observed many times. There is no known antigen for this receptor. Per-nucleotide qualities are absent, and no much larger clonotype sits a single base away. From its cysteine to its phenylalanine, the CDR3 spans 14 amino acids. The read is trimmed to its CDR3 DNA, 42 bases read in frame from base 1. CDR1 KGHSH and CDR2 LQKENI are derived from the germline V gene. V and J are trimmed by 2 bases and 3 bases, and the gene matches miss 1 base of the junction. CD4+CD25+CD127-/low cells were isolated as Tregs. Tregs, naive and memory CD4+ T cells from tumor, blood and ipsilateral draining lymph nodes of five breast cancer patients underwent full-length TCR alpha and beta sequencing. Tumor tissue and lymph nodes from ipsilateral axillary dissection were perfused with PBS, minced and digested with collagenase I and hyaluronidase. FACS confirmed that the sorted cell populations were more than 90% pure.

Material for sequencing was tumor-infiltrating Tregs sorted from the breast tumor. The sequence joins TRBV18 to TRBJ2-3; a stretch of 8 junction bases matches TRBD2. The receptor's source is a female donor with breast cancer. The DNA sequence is TGTGCCAGCTCACCAGAGCGGGGGACAGATACGCAGTATTTT. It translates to CASSPERGTDTQYF.